Each of the 18 T cell receptor beta chains below was sequenced from the same sample in a study of T-cell reconstitution after alpha-beta-depleted transplantation in children. The authors prepared the TCRbeta library with unique molecular identifiers. TCRdb re-called the PCR reads with MiXCR, one entry per CDR3 protein. This table has more than 250,000 distinct CDR3 sequences, almost 10% appearing once. The source was PBMCs from the stem cell graft donor, collected from the stem cell graft. The receptors shown here come from a human donor who donated a stem cell graft to a child with SCID.

The chain employs TRBV20-1 and TRBJ2-2, with a weak D call TRBD2 (7 bases). The CDR3 totals 14 residues. Germline V CDR1 and CDR2: DFQATT, SNEGSKA (reference sequence). The V gene lost 5 bases and the J gene lost 4 bases, with 14 bases spanning the gap. The CDR3 here is CSAGTGRGTGELFF. DNA for the CDR3: TGCAGTGCTGGTACAGGGAGGGGCACCGGGGAGCTGTTTTTT.

This clonotype was observed a few times. The chain links TRBV5-1 to TRBJ2-3; 10 nucleotides match TRBD1. The CDR3 runs to 15 residues. CDR1 is SGHRS and CDR2 is YFSETQ in the germline V gene. Germline trimming cut 4 bases from V and 4 bases from J; bases unmatched to any gene: 6. The CDR3 region has the DNA TGCGCCAGCAGCAGGGGACAGGGGAGTCCAGATACGCAGTATTTT. Translation: CASSRGQGSPDTQYF.

This chain joins TRBV5-1 and TRBJ2-1; D may correspond to TRBD1 or TRBD2 (5 bases each). CDR3 length: 14 amino acids. Germline V gene sequence: CDR1 SGHRS, CDR2 YFSETQ. V was pared by 0 bases and J by 8 bases, with 12 bases between. The CDR3 spells CASSLARRDHEQFF. Here the CDR3 DNA reads TGCGCCAGCAGCTTGGCGCGCAGGGACCATGAGCAGTTCTTC. Variable domain in full (rest from reference TRBV5-1 and TRBJ2-1): KAGVTQTPRYLIKTRGQQVTLSCSPISGHRSVSWYQQTPGQGLQFLFEYFSETQRNKGNFPGRFSGRQFSNSRSEMNVSTLELGDSALYLCASSLARRDHEQFFGPGTRLTVL.

In this sample, this clonotype turned up a few times. CDR3 loop: CASRPTVRNTEAFF. The CDR3 DNA sequence: TGTGCCAGCAGACCGACAGTACGAAACACTGAAGCTTTCTTT. The V call is TRBV6-4, the J call TRBJ1-1, with D possibly TRBD1 on 5 matching bases. This CDR3 comprises 14 residues. Germline V lookup: CDR1 MRHNA, CDR2 SNTAGT. V gave up 6 bases and J gave up 2 bases, with 13 bases separating them.

The chain joins TRBV27 to TRBJ2-1; 7 bases align to TRBD1. Germline values: CDR1 MNHEY, CDR2 SMNVEV (reference sequence). This CDR3 is 14 amino acids long. With 7 bases clipped from V and 3 bases from J, the junction kept 6 bases outside the gene matches. For the CDR3, the DNA is TGTGCCAGCAAGCCGGGGACAGTCTACAATGAGCAGTTCTTC. This translates into CASKPGTVYNEQFF.

The table lists this clonotype with a few counts. One end of the junction does not line up with germline, which may come from a read error. The chain recombines TRBV10-3 with TRBJ1-3; D perhaps matches TRBD1 (5 bases). Looked up from germline, CDR1 is ENHRY and CDR2 is SYGVKD. This CDR3 spans 13 amino acids. The CDR3 DNA reads as TGTGCCATCAGAGGACCCGGGAACACGCGGGGGGATTTT. It codes for CAIRGPGNTRGDF.

In this sample, this clonotype turned up a few times. The CDR3 protein is CSARETGVLNQPQHF. CDR3 bases: TGCAGTGCTAGGGAGACAGGGGTCCTCAATCAGCCCCAGCATTTT. This chain connects TRBV20-1 to TRBJ1-5, with TRBD1 matching 8 bases. CDR1 is DFQATT and CDR2 is SNEGSKA in the germline V gene (reference sequence). The CDR3 has 15 residues. J was trimmed by 3 bases and V by 3 bases; bases with no gene match: 7.

Only a few counts were recorded for this clonotype. The V call is TRBV12-3 or TRBV12-4, the J call TRBJ2-1; TRBD2 aligns across 10 bases. The CDR3 contains 16 residues. The V gene end was trimmed by 3 bases and the J gene end by 0 bases; junction bases not matched to a gene: 2. In DNA, the CDR3 is TGTGCCAGCAGTTTCACTAGCGGGGCCTCCTACAATGAGCAGTTCTTC. Its translation is CASSFTSGASYNEQFF.

The rearrangement joins TRBV5-1 to TRBJ2-3, with TRBD1 as a possible D gene (5 bases). V dropped 1 base and J dropped 2 bases, with 14 bases sitting between them. The CDR3 sequence is 16 residues long. Germline V CDR1 and CDR2: SGHRS, YFSETQ. CDR3 nucleotide sequence: TGCGCCAGCAGCTTGACAGGCGATCGCTTCACAGATACGCAGTATTTT. It specifies CASSLTGDRFTDTQYF.

In its sample, this clonotype was seen many times. The chain joins TRBV5-1 to TRBJ2-1; D is unclear. Germline V gene data show CDR1 as SGHRS and CDR2 as YFSETQ. CDR3 size: 12 residues. V shed 0 bases and J shed 9 bases, with 7 bases lying between them. The CDR3 here is CASSLVGGEQFF. CDR3 nucleotide sequence: TGCGCCAGCAGCTTGGTCGGTGGTGAGCAGTTCTTC.

There are a few counts of this clonotype. The J gene is TRBJ2-7, the V gene TRBV5-1; no clear D. Germline V gives CDR1 SGHRS, CDR2 YFSETQ. This CDR3 is built from 12 residues. The V end lost 4 bases, the J end lost 6 bases, and 11 bases lay between the germline ends. In DNA, the CDR3 is TGCGCCAGCAGCCCTGAAGGATCCGAGCAGTACTTC. Its translation: CASSPEGSEQYF.

The rearrangement uses TRBV7-2 and TRBJ2-4; D is ambiguous. Trimming removed 1 base from V and 7 bases from J, with 2 bases in between. The CDR3 runs 11 residues. The V gene's germline CDR1 is SGHTA and CDR2 FQGNSA. The CDR3 loop reads CASSLVNIQYF. CDR3 bases: TGTGCCAGCAGCTTAGTGAACATTCAGTACTTC.

V is TRBV12-3 or TRBV12-4 and J is TRBJ2-1; D possibly corresponds to TRBD1 (6 bases). The length of the CDR3 is 16 residues. V lost 6 bases to trimming and J lost 2 bases, with 17 bases between them. CDR3 in DNA: TGTGCCAGCAGGAGCCAACAGGGTTTGACCTACAATGAGCAGTTCTTC. The encoded protein is CASRSQQGLTYNEQFF.

This sequence joins TRBV7-9 and TRBJ1-1, with TRBD1 as a possible D gene (5 bases). The CDR3 spans 12 residues. V gave up 1 base and J gave up 7 bases, with 7 bases separating them. The germline V gene encodes CDR1 SEHNR and CDR2 FQNEAQ (reference sequence). The chain's CDR3 is CASSLGQIEAFF. The CDR3 nucleotides are TGTGCCAGCAGCTTAGGACAGATTGAAGCTTTCTTT.

This clonotype occurred many times. V is TRBV5-1 and J is TRBJ2-7; D not resolved. V lost 0 bases and J lost 1, with 5 bases in between. The CDR3 spans 13 residues. Germline CDR1 SGHRS, CDR2 YFSETQ. This chain's CDR3 is CASSLEASYEQYF. The CDR3 coding sequence is TGCGCCAGCAGCTTGGAGGCATCCTACGAGCAGTACTTC.

This clonotype occurred a few times. The rearrangement joins TRBV19 to TRBJ2-4; perhaps TRBD1 as D (6 bases). V was shortened by 7 bases and J by 7 bases, with 17 bases between the two germline ends. Germline CDR1 LNHDA, CDR2 SQIVND (reference sequence). CDR3 size: 14 residues. CDR3 sequence: CASKGRGVLNIQYF. CDR3 nucleotides: TGTGCCAGTAAAGGCAGGGGTGTTTTGAACATTCAGTACTTC.

The V and J genes are TRBV5-1 and TRBJ2-3, with 10 bases lining up with TRBD2. V was clipped by 0 bases and J by 6 bases; unmatched bases: 7. CDR1 is SGHRS, CDR2 YFSETQ, per germline. There are 16 residues in the CDR3. The DNA for the CDR3 is TGCGCCAGCAGCTTGGGGGCTAGCGGGAGACTCGATACGCAGTATTTT. Its translation: CASSLGASGRLDTQYF.

There are a few counts of this clonotype. J is TRBJ2-5 and V is TRBV12-3 or TRBV12-4; 12 nucleotides align to TRBD2. With V trimmed by 3 bases and J by 5 bases, 7 bases remained unmatched. The CDR3 contains 16 residues. Here the CDR3 reads CASSLSSGGARETQYF. The CDR3, as DNA: TGTGCCAGCAGTTTGTCTAGCGGGGGGGCGCGGGAGACCCAGTACTTC.